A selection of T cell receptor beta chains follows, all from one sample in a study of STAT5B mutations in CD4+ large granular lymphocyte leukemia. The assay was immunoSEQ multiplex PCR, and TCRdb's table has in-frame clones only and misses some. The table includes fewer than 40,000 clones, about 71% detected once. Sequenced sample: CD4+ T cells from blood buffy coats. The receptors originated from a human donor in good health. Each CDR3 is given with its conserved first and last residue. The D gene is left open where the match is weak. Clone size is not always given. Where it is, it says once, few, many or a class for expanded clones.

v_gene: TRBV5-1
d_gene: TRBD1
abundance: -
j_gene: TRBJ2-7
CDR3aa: CASSLQGPHMSYEQYF
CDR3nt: TGCGCCAGCAGCCTACAGGGGCCGCACATGTCCTACGAGCAGTACTTC

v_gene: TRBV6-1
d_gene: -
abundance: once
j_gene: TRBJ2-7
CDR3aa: CASSEVSGSLYEQYF
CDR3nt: TGTGCCAGCAGTGAAGTGTCCGGGTCCCTCTACGAGCAGTACTTC

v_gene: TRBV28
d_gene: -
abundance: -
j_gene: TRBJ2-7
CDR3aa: CASSLGRGPREQYF
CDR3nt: TGTGCCAGCAGTTTAGGCAGGGGTCCGCGCGAGCAGTACTTC

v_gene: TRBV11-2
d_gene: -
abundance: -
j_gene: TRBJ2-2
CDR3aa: CASSLVSDASNTGELFF
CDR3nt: TGTGCCAGCAGCTTGGTCTCGGACGCAAGCAACACCGGGGAGCTGTTTTTT

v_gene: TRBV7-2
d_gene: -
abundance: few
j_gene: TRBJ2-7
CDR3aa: CASSSLPYEQYF
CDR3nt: TGTGCCAGCAGCTCCCTGCCCTACGAGCAGTACTTC

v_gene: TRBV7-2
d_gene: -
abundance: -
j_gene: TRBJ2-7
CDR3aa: CASSLDASVTGYF
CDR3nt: TGTGCCAGCAGCTTAGATGCGTCGGTGACAGGGTACTTC

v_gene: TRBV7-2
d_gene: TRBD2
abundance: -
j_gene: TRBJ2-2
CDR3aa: CASSQTSGGASPGELFF
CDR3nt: TGTGCCAGCAGCCAGACTAGCGGGGGGGCCTCCCCCGGGGAGCTGTTTTTT

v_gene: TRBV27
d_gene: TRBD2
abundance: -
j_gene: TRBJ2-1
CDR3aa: CASSFLTSGGSEQFF
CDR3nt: TGTGCCAGCAGTTTTTTGACTAGCGGGGGGTCTGAGCAGTTCTTC

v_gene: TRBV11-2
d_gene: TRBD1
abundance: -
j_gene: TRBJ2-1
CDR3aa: CASSPWDRGINEQFF
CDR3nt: TGTGCCAGCAGCCCATGGGACAGGGGAATCAATGAGCAGTTCTTC

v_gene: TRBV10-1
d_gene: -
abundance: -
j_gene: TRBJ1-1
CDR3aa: CASSSVLNTEAFF
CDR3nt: TGCGCCAGCAGTTCCGTCCTGAACACTGAAGCTTTCTTT

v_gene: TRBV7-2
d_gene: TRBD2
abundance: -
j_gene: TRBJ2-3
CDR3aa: CASSLVGRGGEDTQYF
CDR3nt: TGTGCCAGCAGCTTAGTTGGGCGGGGGGGAGAAGATACGCAGTATTTT

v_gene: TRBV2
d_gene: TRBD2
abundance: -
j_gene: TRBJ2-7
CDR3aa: CATTALATYEQYF
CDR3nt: TGTGCCACCACCGCACTAGCGACCTACGAGCAGTACTTC

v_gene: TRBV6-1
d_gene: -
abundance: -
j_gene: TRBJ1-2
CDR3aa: CASSENSYGYTF
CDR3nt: TGTGCCAGCAGTGAGAACAGCTATGGCTACACCTTC

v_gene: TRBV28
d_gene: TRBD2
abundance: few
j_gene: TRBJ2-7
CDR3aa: CASSLWTGRLYEQYF
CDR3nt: TGTGCCAGCAGTTTATGGACCGGGAGGCTGTACGAGCAGTACTTC

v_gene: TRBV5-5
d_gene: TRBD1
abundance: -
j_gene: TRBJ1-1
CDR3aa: CASSLGQGAEAFF
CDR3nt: TGTGCCAGCAGCTTGGGCCAGGGGGCTGAAGCTTTCTTT

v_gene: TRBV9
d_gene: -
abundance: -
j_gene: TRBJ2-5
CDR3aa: CASSVVGQETQYF
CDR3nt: TGTGCCAGCAGCGTAGTCGGCCAAGAGACCCAGTACTTC

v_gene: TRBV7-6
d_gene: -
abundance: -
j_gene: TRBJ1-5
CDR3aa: CASSLGGANQPQHF
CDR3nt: TGTGCCAGCAGCTTAGGGGGGGCCAATCAGCCCCAGCATTTT

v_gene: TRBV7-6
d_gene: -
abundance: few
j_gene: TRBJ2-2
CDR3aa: CASSLARADTGELFF
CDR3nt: TGTGCCAGCAGCTTAGCCCGGGCTGACACCGGGGAGCTGTTTTTT

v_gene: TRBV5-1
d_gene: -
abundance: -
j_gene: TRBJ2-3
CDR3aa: CASSLGPPSTDTQYF
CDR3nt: TGCGCCAGCAGCCTGGGGCCACCAAGCACAGATACGCAGTATTTT

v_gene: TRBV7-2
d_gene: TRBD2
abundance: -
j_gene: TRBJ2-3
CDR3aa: CASSVLAGGSTDTQYF
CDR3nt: TGTGCCAGCAGCGTACTAGCGGGGGGTAGCACAGATACGCAGTATTTT

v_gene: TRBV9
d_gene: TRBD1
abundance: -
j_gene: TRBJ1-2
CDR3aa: CASSEGGAGGGYTF
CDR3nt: TGTGCCAGCAGCGAAGGTGGGGCAGGGGGTGGCTACACCTTC

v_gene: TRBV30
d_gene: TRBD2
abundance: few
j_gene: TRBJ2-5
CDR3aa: CAWRLGGGETQYF
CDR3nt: TGTGCCTGGAGGCTGGGCGGGGGGGAGACCCAGTACTTC

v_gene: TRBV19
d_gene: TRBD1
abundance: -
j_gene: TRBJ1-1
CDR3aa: CASSRDSMNTEAFF
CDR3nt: TGTGCCAGTAGCCGGGACAGCATGAACACTGAAGCTTTCTTT

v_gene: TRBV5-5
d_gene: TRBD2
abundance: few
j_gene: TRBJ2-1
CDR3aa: CASSPPRGVEQFF
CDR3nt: TGTGCCAGCAGCCCCCCGCGGGGGGTTGAGCAGTTCTTC

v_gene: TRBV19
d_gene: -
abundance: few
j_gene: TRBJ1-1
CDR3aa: CASSIVGLTEAFF
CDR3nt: TGTGCCAGTAGTATAGTCGGCCTAACTGAAGCTTTCTTT

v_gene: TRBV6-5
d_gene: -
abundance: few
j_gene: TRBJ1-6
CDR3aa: CASNNLGGRSPLHF
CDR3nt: TGTGCCAGCAACAATCTCGGGGGGCGTTCACCCCTCCACTTT

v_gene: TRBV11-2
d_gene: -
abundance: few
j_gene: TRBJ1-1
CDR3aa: CASSSLGNTEAFF
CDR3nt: TGTGCCAGCAGCTCCCTGGGAAACACTGAAGCTTTCTTT

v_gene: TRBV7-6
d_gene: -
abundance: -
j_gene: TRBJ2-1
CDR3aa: CASSLGAAGTLIYNEQFF
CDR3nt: TGTGCCAGCAGCTTAGGGGCTGCGGGGACGCTAATTTACAATGAGCAGTTCTTC

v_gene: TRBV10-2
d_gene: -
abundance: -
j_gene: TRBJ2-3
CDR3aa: CASTASDTQYF
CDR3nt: TGCGCCAGCACGGCTTCAGATACGCAGTATTTT

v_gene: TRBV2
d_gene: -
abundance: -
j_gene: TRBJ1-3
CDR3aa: CASSEGGAGSGNTIYF
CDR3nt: TGTGCCAGCAGTGAAGGCGGAGCTGGGTCTGGAAACACCATATATTTT

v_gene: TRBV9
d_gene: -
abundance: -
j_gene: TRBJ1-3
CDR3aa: CASSADMTTGNTIYF
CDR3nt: TGTGCCAGCAGCGCCGACATGACCACCGGAAACACCATATATTTT

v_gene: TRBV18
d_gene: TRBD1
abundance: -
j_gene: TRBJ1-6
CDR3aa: CASSPLTGATNSPLHF
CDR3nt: TGTGCCAGCTCACCCTTAACAGGGGCTACCAATTCACCCCTCCACTTT

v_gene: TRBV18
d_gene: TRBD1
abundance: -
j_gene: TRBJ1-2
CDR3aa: CASSPKAGTGGDYGYTF
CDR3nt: TGTGCCAGCTCACCAAAGGCCGGGACAGGGGGCGACTATGGCTACACCTTC

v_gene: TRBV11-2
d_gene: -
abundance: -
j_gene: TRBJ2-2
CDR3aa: CASSLGAGGELFF
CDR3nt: TGTGCCAGCAGTTTAGGGGCGGGCGGGGAGCTGTTTTTT

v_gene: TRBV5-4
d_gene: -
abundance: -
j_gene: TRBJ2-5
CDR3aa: CASSPGGNQETQYF
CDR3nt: TGTGCCAGCAGCCCAGGGGGGAATCAAGAGACCCAGTACTTC